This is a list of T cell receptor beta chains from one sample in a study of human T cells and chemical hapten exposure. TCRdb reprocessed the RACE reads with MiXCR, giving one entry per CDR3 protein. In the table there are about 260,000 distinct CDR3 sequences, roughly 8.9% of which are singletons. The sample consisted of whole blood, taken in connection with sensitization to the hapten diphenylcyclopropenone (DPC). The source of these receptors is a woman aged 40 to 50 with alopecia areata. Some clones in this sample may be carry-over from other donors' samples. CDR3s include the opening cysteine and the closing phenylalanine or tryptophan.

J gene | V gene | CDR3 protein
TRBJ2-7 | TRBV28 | CASSGPGQVPYEQYF
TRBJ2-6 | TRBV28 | CASSPPISGASGANVLTF
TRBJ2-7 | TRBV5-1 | CASSPRDRYEQYF
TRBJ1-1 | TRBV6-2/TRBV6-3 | CASGIGTGLTEAFF
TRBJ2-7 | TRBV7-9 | CASSSGLHYEQYF
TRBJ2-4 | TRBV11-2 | CASSLVFGASLPQYF
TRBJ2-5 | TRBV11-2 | CASSASKTRSETQYF
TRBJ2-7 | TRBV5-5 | CASSLEVPYEQYF
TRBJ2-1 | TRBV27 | CASSLLRSAGAHNEQFF
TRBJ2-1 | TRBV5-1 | CASSLSMHEQFF
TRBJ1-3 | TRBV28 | CASVMGGISGNTIYF
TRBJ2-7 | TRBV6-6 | CASSYYGTGGYEQYF
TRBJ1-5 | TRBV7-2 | CASSKIDQPQHF
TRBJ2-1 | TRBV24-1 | CATSDPPPRSNEQFF
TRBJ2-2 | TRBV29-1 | CSVRLAGHTGELFF
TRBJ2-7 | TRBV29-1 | CSVGGLGAAFSYEQYF
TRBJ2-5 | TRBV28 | CASSFPDRVETQYF